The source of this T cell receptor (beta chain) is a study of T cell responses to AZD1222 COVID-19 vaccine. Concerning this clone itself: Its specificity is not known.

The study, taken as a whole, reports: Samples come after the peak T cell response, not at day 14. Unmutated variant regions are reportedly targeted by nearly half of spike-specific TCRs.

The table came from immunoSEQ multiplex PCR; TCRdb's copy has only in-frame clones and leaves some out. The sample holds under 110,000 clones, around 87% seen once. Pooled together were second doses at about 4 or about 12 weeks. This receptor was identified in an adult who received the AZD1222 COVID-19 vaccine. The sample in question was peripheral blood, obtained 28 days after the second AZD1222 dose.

Here the CDR3 DNA reads TGTGCCAGCAGAACGGAGGGGAACTACGAGCAGTACTTC. Encoded protein: CASRTEGNYEQYF. This sequence joins TRBV25-1 and TRBJ2-7; D is perhaps TRBD2 (6 bases). V gave up 6 bases and J gave up 3 bases, with 12 bases separating them. Germline V CDR1 and CDR2: MGHDK, SYGVNS. The CDR3 contains 13 residues.